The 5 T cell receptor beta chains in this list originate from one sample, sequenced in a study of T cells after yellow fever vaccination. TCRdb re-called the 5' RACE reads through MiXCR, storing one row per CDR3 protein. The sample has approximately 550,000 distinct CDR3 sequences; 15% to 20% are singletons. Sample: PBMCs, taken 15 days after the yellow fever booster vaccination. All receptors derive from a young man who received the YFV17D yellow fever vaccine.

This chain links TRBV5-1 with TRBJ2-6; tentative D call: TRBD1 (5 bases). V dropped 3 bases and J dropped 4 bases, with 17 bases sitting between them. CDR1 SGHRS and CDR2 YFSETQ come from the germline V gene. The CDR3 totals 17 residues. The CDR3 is CASSSMGPMGGANVLTF. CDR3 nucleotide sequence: TGCGCCAGCAGCTCCATGGGGCCAATGGGGGGGGCCAACGTCCTGACTTTC.

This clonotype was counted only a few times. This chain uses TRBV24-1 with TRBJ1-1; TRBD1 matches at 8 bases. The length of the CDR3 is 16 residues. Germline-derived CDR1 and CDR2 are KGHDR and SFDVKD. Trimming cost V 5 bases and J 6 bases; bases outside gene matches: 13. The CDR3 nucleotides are TGTGCCACCAGTGGTTCCAGGGGGCTTGGGTTCTCTGAAGCTTTCTTT. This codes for CATSGSRGLGFSEAFF.

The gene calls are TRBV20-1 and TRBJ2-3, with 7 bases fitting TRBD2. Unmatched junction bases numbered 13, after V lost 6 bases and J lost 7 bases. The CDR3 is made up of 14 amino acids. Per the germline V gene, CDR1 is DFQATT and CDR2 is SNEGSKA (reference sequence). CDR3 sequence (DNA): TGCAGTGCGCCCCCTAGCGGATCTGGGCATACGCAGTATTTT. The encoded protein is CSAPPSGSGHTQYF.

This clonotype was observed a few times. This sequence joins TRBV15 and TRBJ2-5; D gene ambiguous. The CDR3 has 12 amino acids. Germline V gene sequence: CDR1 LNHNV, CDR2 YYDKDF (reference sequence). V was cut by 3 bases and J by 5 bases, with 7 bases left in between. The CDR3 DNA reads TGTGCCACCAGCAGCTTCGGGGAGACCCAGTACTTC. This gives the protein CATSSFGETQYF.

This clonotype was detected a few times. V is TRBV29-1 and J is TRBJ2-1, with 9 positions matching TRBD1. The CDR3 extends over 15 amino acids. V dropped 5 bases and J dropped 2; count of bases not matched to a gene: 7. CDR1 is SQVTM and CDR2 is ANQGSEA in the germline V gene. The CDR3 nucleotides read TGCAGCGTTAACCGGGACAGGGTCACCTACAATGAGCAGTTCTTC. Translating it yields CSVNRDRVTYNEQFF.